This T cell receptor beta chain came from a study of shared clonotypes between healthy human individuals. Across the whole study: Each donor's CD8 memory used one plate, CD8 naive two, each CD4 subset three.

CD45RO negativity and positive selection for CCR7 defined naive CD8 cells, a population that excluded terminally differentiated effector memory CD45RA+ cells. Overall study results and limits: Sequencing depth was predicted to influence how clonotypes are shared among donors.

CDR3 size: 13 residues. Trimming took off 6 bases at V and 5 bases at J, with 13 bases between the two ends. Germline assignment: CDR1 MNHEY and CDR2 SVGAGI. In regard to this clone: Its matching antigen is unknown.

The data were produced by immunoSEQ multiplex PCR, yet TCRdb's version contains in-frame clones alone and is incomplete. The table lists roughly 2,000,000 clones, about 94% of them singletons. Sequencing was performed on naive CD8+ T cells from PBMCs. The origin of this receptor is a man aged 18 to 30 in good health. Some clones in this sample may be carry-over from other donors' samples. The V call is TRBV6-5, the J call TRBJ1-2; D might be TRBD1 (6 bases). This CDR3 reads CASSHGQIYGYTF. The CDR3, as DNA: TGTGCCAGCAGCCACGGACAGATTTATGGCTACACCTTC.